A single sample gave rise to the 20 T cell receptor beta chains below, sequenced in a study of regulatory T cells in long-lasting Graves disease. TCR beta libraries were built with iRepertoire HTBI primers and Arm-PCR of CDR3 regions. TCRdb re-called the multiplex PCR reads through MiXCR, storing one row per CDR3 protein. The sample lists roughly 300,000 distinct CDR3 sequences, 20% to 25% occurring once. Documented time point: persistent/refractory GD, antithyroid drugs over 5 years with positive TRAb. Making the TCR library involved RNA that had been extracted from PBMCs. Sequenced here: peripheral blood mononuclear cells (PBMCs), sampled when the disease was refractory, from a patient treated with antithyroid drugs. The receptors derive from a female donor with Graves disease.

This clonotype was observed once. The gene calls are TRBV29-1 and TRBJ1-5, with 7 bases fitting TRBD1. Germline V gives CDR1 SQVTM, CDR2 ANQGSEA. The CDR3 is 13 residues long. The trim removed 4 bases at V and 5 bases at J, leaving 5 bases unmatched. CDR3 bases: TGCAGCGTTGCTATAGGGGGCGATCAGCCCCAGCATTTT. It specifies CSVAIGGDQPQHF.

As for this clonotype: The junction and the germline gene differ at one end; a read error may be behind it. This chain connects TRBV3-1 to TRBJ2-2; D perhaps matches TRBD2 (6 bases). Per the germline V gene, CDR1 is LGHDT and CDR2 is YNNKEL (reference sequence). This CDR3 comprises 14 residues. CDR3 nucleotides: TGCGCCAGCAGCTGGGACTCCCTCACCGGGGAGCTGTTTTTT. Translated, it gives CASSWDSLTGELFF. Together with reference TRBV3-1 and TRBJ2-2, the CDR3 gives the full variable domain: DTAVSQTPKYLVTQMGNDKSIKCEQNLGHDTMYWYKQDSKKFLKIMFSYNNKELIINETVPNRFSPKSPDKAHLNLHINSLELGDSAVYFCASSWDSLTGELFFGEGSRLTVL.

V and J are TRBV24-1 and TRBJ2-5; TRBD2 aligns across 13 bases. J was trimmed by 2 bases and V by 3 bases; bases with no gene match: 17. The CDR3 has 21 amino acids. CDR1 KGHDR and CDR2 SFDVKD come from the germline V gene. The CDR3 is CATSDPPKAGLAGYTQETQYF. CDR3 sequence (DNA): TGTGCCACCAGTGATCCGCCAAAGGCGGGACTAGCGGGATATACGCAAGAGACCCAGTACTTC.

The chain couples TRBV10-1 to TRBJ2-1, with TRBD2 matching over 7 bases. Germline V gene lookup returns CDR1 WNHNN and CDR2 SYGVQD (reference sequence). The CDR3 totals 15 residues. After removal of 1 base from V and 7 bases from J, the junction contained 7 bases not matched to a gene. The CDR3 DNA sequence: TGCGCCAGCAGTGAGTGGAGCGGGATTATGAATGAGCAGTTCTTC. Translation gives CASSEWSGIMNEQFF.

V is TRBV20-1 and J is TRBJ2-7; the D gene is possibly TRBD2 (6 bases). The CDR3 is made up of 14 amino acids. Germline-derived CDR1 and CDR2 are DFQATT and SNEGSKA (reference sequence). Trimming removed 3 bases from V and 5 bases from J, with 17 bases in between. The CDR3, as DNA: TGCAGTGCTAGTACGGGAGTATCGGGACACGAGCAGTACTTC. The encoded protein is CSASTGVSGHEQYF.

CDR3 loop: CASSPSTGITKNIQYF. The CDR3 DNA follows: TGTGCCAGCAGCCCATCGACAGGGATCACCAAAAACATTCAGTACTTC. V usage is TRBV7-9 and J usage is TRBJ2-4; 7 bases are a match to TRBD1. The germline gives CDR1 SEHNR, CDR2 FQNEAQ (reference sequence). This CDR3 comprises 16 residues. Losses at the gene ends were 5 bases for V and 2 bases for J; bases not matched to a gene: 9.

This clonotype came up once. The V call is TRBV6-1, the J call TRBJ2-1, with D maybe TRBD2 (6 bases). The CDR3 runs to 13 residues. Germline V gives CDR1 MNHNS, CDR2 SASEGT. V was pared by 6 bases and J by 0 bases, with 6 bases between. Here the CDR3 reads CASSGSSYNEQFF. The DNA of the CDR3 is TGTGCCAGCAGCGGGAGCTCCTACAATGAGCAGTTCTTC.

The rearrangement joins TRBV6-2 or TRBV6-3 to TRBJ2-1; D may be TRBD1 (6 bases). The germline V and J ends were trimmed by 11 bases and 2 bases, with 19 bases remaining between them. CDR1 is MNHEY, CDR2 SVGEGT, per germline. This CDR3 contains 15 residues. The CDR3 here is CAASAQGSAYNEQFF. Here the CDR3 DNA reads TGTGCCGCCTCCGCCCAGGGGTCAGCCTACAATGAGCAGTTCTTC.

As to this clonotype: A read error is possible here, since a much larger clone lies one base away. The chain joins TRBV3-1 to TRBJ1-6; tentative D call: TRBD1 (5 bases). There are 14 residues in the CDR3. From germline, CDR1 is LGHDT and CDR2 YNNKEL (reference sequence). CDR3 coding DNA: TGTGCCAGCAGCCAAGATAGGGGTAATTCATCCCTCCACTTT. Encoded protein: CASSQDRGNSSLHF. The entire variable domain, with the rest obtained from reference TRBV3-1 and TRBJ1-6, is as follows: DTAVSQTPKYLVTQMGNDKSIKCEQNLGHDTMYWYKQDSKKFLKIMFSYNNKELIINETVPNRFSPKSPDKAHLNLHINSLELGDSAVYFCASSQDRGNSSLHFGNGTRLTVT.

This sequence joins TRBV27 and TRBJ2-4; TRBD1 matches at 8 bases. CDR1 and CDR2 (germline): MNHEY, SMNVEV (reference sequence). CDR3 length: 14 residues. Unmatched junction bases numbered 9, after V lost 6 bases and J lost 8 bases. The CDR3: CASSRQGNEDIQYF. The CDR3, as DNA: TGTGCCAGCAGCCGACAGGGGAATGAGGACATTCAGTACTTC.

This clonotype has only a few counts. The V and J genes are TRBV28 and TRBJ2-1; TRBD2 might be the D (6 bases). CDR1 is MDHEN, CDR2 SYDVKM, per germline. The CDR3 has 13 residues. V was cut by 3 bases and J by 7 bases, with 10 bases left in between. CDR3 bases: TGTGCCAGCAGTTTGGGGGGTAAGAATGAGCAGTTCTTC. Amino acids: CASSLGGKNEQFF.

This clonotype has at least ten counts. CDR3 bases: TGTGCCAGCAGTCCTTGGCGGGTACAAGAGACCCAGTACTTC. It codes for CASSPWRVQETQYF. The rearrangement uses TRBV28 and TRBJ2-5; D is perhaps TRBD2 (5 bases). The CDR3 totals 14 residues. Trimming removed 5 bases at V and 2 bases at J, with 12 bases between. Germline CDR1 is MDHEN and CDR2 is SYDVKM.

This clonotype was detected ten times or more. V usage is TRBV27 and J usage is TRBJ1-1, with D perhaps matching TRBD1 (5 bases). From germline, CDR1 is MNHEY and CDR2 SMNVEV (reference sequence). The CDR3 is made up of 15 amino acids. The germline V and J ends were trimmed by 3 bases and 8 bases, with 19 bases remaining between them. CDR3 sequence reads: CASSFGGGAAPEAFF. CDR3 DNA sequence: TGTGCCAGCAGTTTTGGAGGAGGGGCCGCGCCAGAAGCTTTCTTT.

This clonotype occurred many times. The CDR3 DNA sequence: TGTGCCAGCGACCGCACCCCGGGGACCGGGGAGCTGTTTTTT. As protein: CASDRTPGTGELFF. The chain joins TRBV12-3 or TRBV12-4 to TRBJ2-2; maybe TRBD2 (5 bases). The CDR3 loop spans 14 amino acids. Trimming pared 8 bases from V and 5 bases from J, leaving 15 bases between.

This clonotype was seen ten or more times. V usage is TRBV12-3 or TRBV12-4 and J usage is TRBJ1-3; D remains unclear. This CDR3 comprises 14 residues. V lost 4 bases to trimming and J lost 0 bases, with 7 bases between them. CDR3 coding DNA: TGTGCCAGCAGTTATACTATCTCTGGAAACACCATATATTTT. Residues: CASSYTISGNTIYF.

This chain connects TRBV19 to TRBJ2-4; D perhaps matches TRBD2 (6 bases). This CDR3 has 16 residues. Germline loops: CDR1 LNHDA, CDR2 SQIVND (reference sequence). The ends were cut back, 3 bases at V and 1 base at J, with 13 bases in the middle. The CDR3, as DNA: TGTGCCAGTAGTATTTTCGGCGGGACGGCCAAAAACATTCAGTACTTC. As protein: CASSIFGGTAKNIQYF.

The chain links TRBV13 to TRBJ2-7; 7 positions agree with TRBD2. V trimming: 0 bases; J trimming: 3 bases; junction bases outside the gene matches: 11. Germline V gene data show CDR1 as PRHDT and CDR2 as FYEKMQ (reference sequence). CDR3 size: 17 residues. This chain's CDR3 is CASSLGLRWAGDYEQYF. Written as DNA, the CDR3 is TGTGCCAGCAGCTTAGGCCTACGTTGGGCGGGAGACTACGAGCAGTACTTC.

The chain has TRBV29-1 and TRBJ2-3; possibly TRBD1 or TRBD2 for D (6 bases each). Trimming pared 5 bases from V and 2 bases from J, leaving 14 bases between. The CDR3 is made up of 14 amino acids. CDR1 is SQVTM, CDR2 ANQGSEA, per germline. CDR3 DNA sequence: TGCAGCGTTCATCGGGGGACACACACAGATACGCAGTATTTT. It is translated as CSVHRGTHTDTQYF.

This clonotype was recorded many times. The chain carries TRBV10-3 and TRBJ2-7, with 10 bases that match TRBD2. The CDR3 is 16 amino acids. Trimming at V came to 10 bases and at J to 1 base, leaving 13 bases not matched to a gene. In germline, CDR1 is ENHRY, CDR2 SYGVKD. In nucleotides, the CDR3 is TGTGCCACGGCCGGGACTAGCGTAACTTCTTCCTACGAGCAGTACTTC. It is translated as CATAGTSVTSSYEQYF.

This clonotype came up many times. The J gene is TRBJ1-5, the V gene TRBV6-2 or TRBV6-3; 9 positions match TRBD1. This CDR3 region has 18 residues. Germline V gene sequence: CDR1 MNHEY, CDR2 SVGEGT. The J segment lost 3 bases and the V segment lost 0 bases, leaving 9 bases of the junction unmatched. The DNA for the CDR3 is TGTGCCAGCAGTTACTCGTTTTTTGGGACAGGGCACAATCAGCCCCAGCATTTT. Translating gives CASSYSFFGTGHNQPQHF.